This TCR beta chain emerged from a study of T cells in Graves' hyperthyroidism and ophthalmopathy. This clonotype came up many times. Amplification of TCR beta CDR3 regions used RNA as the template. The TCR CDR3 first-round RT-PCR relied on the HTBI primer set. A single record per CDR3 protein comes from TCRdb applying MiXCR to the multiplex PCR reads. The table has roughly 350,000 distinct CDR3 sequences, roughly 15% seen once. V shed 2 bases and J 2 bases; nucleotides not matched to a gene: 2. Germline assignment: CDR1 PRHDT and CDR2 FYEKMQ (reference sequence). This CDR3 has 15 amino acids. The sequenced sample consisted of blood. This receptor was obtained from a woman aged 40-49 years with Graves' ophthalmopathy. The V call is TRBV13, the J call TRBJ2-5; 10 bases map to TRBD2. The CDR3 reads CASSLRTSGQETQYF. The CDR3 DNA sequence: TGTGCCAGCAGCTTAAGGACTAGCGGTCAAGAGACCCAGTACTTC.